Listed here is a single T cell receptor beta chain. A few counts support this clonotype. Which antigen it targets is not known. The input lacks base qualities; no much larger clone sits a single base away. The sequencing machine was an Illumina HiSeq 1500. The public reads were reanalyzed by TCRdb: fastp trimming at Q25, MiXCR alignment, in-frame beta chains only. Each entry merges the rows of one CDR3 protein and shows their most common DNA and genes. In all, the sample holds fewer than 900,000 distinct CDR3 sequences, and 25% to 30% of those were seen once. The biggest ten clones account for around 13% of the sample. This sample is part of a study of T cell repertoires in cytomegalovirus infection (dated by TCRdb to between 2017 and 2020). Looking at the study overall: Alongside well-studied HLA-B-restricted epitopes, the peptide stimulations were aimed at recently identified HLA-C-restricted CMV epitopes, whose presentation resists viral immunomodulation. Because public TCR beta signatures pointed to carriage of CMV infection together with the matching HLA type, the HLA type of each donor mattered for the analysis.

The treatment or condition label of this sample denotes: in vitro stimulation with specific CMV peptide epitopes to enrich CMV-specific T cells. Per the germline V gene (reference sequence), MNHEY is the CDR1 and SMNVEV is the CDR2. The CDR3, cysteine through phenylalanine, is 15 amino acids long. Left in the record is the CDR3 DNA by itself, 45 bases read in frame from the first base. Cut back by 2 bases and 4 bases, the V and J ends lie 13 bases apart. The research as a whole found: Cumulative frequency of public TCR beta family members discriminated carriers of CMV infection plus the relevant HLA type in this cohort and an independent approximately 370-donor cohort. The ex vivo response was dominated by HLA-C-restricted CMV-specific TCR beta clonotypes, which also provided the single most frequent clonotype in two of eight donors.

The source material was cultured CD8+ T cells from PBMCs, sampled from culture after CMV antigen stimulation. The V gene is TRBV27 and the J gene is TRBJ2-3, with TRBD2 as a weak D call on 5 bases. The receptor comes from a human donor in good health (CMV status not recorded). Some clones in this sample may be carry-over from other donors' samples. The DNA reads as follows: TGTGCCAGCAGTTTAACTAGTTGGTTCGCAGATACGCAGTATTTT. Translated, this gives CASSLTSWFADTQYF.